This TCR beta chain was obtained from a study of radiation and T cells in renal cell carcinoma. Whole-study results and caveats: From baseline, blood top tumor clonotypes peaked at 2 weeks post-radiation. No pretreatment tumor biopsies were available for baseline clonotypes.

This clone showed up just once. Its antigen remains unknown. Specified time point: blood 4 weeks post-SBRT, at nephrectomy. Treatment meaning: 15 Gy SBRT to primary tumor, nephrectomy 4 weeks later. Nephrectomy followed 15 Gy stereotactic body radiation by 4 weeks. Blood was sampled at baseline, 2 weeks and 4 weeks after SBRT. Sequenced by immunoSEQ multiplex PCR; TCRdb stores in-frame clones only, minus some. The sample lists around 81,000 clones; around four fifths were seen once. The length of the CDR3 is 18 residues. J lost 4 bases, V lost 4 bases, and 11 bases had no gene match. Germline V gives CDR1 SGDLS, CDR2 YYNGEE.

The rearrangement uses TRBV9 and TRBJ2-1; 13 positions match TRBD2. The input for sequencing was blood, taken from a patient whose treatment included radiotherapy and nephrectomy. This receptor was taken from a man in his forties or fifties with renal cell carcinoma. Written as DNA, the CDR3 is TGTGCCAGCAGCAAAAGACTAGCGGGGGGACTTCAATACAATGAGCAGTTCTTC. Translated, it gives CASSKRLAGGLQYNEQFF.